These 32 T cell receptor beta chains were sequenced from one sample in a study of blood T cell repertoires in COVID-19. Produced via immunoSEQ multiplex PCR; TCRdb's table is partial and in-frame only. The data contain under 300,000 clones, about 88% of them singletons. Sequencing used peripheral blood. The receptors stem from a woman in her 70s with COVID-19, enrolled during active disease.

This clone is a singleton in its sample. The J gene is TRBJ2-6, the V gene TRBV19; possibly TRBD2 for D (7 bases). The V gene lost 9 bases and the J gene lost 2 bases, with 11 bases spanning the gap. This CDR3 has 14 residues. Germline CDR1 and CDR2: LNHDA and SQIVND (reference sequence). The CDR3 spells CARGGRAGANVLTF. In nucleotides, the CDR3 is TGTGCCAGGGGGGGGCGTGCTGGGGCCAACGTCCTGACTTTC.

V usage is TRBV24-1 and J usage is TRBJ2-2, with 7 bases that match TRBD1. Trimming took 5 bases from V and 0 from J; bases not matched to a gene: 5. The CDR3 consists of 16 residues. Germline CDR1 and CDR2: KGHDR and SFDVKD. This CDR3 reads CATSALGQANTGELFF. The DNA of the CDR3 is TGTGCCACCAGTGCCCTAGGACAGGCGAACACCGGGGAGCTGTTTTTT.

The chain couples TRBV6-5 to TRBJ2-2; TRBD1 agrees at 7 bases. Germline trimming cut 11 bases from V and 3 bases from J; bases unmatched to any gene: 6. From germline, CDR1 is MNHEY and CDR2 SVGAGI. This CDR3 has 13 residues. In DNA form, the CDR3 reads TGTGCCTCCGGGGACAGAGACACCGGGGAGCTGTTTTTT. Its protein product is CASGDRDTGELFF.

The chain couples TRBV30 to TRBJ1-5, with TRBD1 matching 7 bases. Germline assignment: CDR1 GTSNPN and CDR2 SVGIG (reference sequence). J was trimmed by 6 bases and V by 0 bases; bases with no gene match: 8. The CDR3 is 15 residues long. Here the CDR3 reads CAWSVGGGLSQPQHF. DNA for the CDR3: TGTGCCTGGAGTGTAGGGGGCGGTTTGAGTCAGCCCCAGCATTTT.

Comments on this clone: This specimen includes other DNA sequences encoding the same CDR3. V and J are TRBV2 and TRBJ1-1; 8 bases match TRBD1. CDR1 and CDR2 (germline): SNHLY, FYNNEI. The CDR3 contains 15 residues. The trim removed 4 bases at V and 1 base at J, leaving 5 bases unmatched. The CDR3 spells CASSVGRGPNTEAFF. DNA of the CDR3: TGTGCCAGCAGTGTCGGCAGGGGGCCGAACACTGAAGCTTTCTTT.

This rearrangement joins TRBV5-6 to TRBJ2-3; D possibly corresponds to TRBD1 (6 bases). The CDR3 covers 15 residues. Germline assignment: CDR1 SGHDT and CDR2 YYEEEE. The ends were cut back, 0 bases at V and 4 bases at J, with 12 bases in the middle. The CDR3: CASSLVRGNSDTQYF. The CDR3 DNA sequence: TGTGCCAGCAGCTTGGTCAGGGGAAACTCAGATACGCAGTATTTT. Supplemented by reference TRBV5-6 and TRBJ2-3, the full variable domain reads DAGVTQSPTHLIKTRGQQVTLRCSPKSGHDTVSWYQQALGQGPQFIFQYYEEEERQRGNFPDRFSGHQFPNYSSELNVNALLLGDSALYLCASSLVRGNSDTQYFGPGTRLTVL.

The chain combines TRBV2 with TRBJ2-2; D remains ambiguous. The CDR3 consists of 14 residues. The germline CDR1 and CDR2 sequences are SNHLY and FYNNEI. Trimming pared 5 bases from V and 2 bases from J, leaving 9 bases between. CDR3 region: CASSRTFNTGELFF. CDR3 DNA: TGTGCCAGCAGTAGAACTTTCAACACCGGGGAGCTGTTTTTT.

Of note for this clone: The same CDR3 is also encoded by other DNA sequences in this sample. The rearrangement uses TRBV12-3 or TRBV12-4 and TRBJ1-1; the D gene is possibly TRBD1 (5 bases). This CDR3 region has 13 residues. V was trimmed by 6 bases and J by 1 base, leaving 9 bases between them. The CDR3 bases are TGTGCCAGCAGCCGGCAGGGGAACACTGAAGCTTTCTTT. Translating gives CASSRQGNTEAFF.

The rearrangement uses TRBV28 and TRBJ1-6, with D possibly being TRBD1 (6 bases). CDR1 and CDR2 from the germline V gene are MDHEN and SYDVKM. The CDR3 is 14 amino acids. V was pared by 6 bases and J by 10 bases, with 16 bases between. CDR3: CASRPGTQRSPLHF. CDR3 coding DNA: TGTGCCAGCAGACCCGGGACACAACGATCACCCCTCCACTTT.

The chain employs TRBV7-2 and TRBJ1-1; tentatively, D is TRBD1 (5 bases). In germline, CDR1 is SGHTA, CDR2 FQGNSA. This CDR3 contains 13 residues. Trimming cost V 5 bases and J 10 bases, with 17 bases left between them. CDR3 sequence reads: CASSPPLGLRAFF. CDR3 bases: TGTGCCAGCAGCCCGCCCTTGGGGCTCCGAGCTTTCTTT.

This chain connects TRBV5-6 to TRBJ1-1, with D hard to call. With 0 bases removed from V and 0 bases from J, the gap between germline ends came to 9 bases. Germline V gene data show CDR1 as SGHDT and CDR2 as YYEEEE. This CDR3 has 15 amino acids. This CDR3 is CASSLDPGLNTEAFF. For the CDR3, the DNA is TGTGCCAGCAGCTTGGATCCGGGTCTGAACACTGAAGCTTTCTTT.

This chain uses TRBV7-6 with TRBJ2-1; 8 nucleotides match TRBD1. J lost 5 bases, V lost 2 bases, and 5 bases had no gene match. Germline V gene data show CDR1 as SGHVS and CDR2 as FNYEAQ. CDR3 length: 15 amino acids. The CDR3 bases are TGTGCCAGCAGCTTACTGCAGGGGGCGAACAATGAGCAGTTCTTC. Translated, it gives CASSLLQGANNEQFF.

CDR3 sequence: CASSQAGQGIQPQHF. In nucleotides, the CDR3 is TGTGCCAGCAGCCAAGCGGGACAGGGTATCCAGCCCCAGCATTTT. V and J are TRBV3-1 (or the pseudogene TRBV3-2) and TRBJ1-5; 9 positions match TRBD1. The CDR3 spans 15 residues. V gave up 1 base and J gave up 7 bases; unmatched junction bases: 5. The germline V gene encodes CDR1 LGHDT and CDR2 YNNKEL (reference sequence).

The chain has TRBV29-1 and TRBJ1-1; D unclear. V lost 4 bases to trimming and J lost 3 bases, with 18 bases between them. This CDR3 region has 15 residues. The germline CDR1 and CDR2 sequences are SQVTM and ANQGSEA. Here the CDR3 reads CSVAGLLESYTEAFF. In nucleotides, the CDR3 is TGCAGCGTTGCAGGACTTTTAGAATCTTACACTGAAGCTTTCTTT.

CDR3: CSVSGTGGNYGYTF. The CDR3, as DNA: TGCAGCGTTAGCGGGACAGGGGGTAACTATGGCTACACCTTC. J is TRBJ1-2 and V is TRBV29-1; 11 bases agree with TRBD1. Germline trimming cut 5 bases from V and 1 base from J; bases unmatched to any gene: 3. Germline V CDR1 and CDR2: SQVTM, ANQGSEA. The CDR3 length is 14 residues.

This clone was counted only a few times. This chain links TRBV30 with TRBJ1-3; D ambiguous. The CDR3 runs to 11 residues. Germline loops: CDR1 GTSNPN, CDR2 SVGIG (reference sequence). The V end was cut by 1 base, the J end by 8 bases, with 6 bases between. The DNA of the CDR3 is TGTGCCTGGAGTGGCGGGGACACCATATATTTT. Its protein is CAWSGGDTIYF.

The gene calls are TRBV5-1 and TRBJ2-2; 8 bases align to TRBD1. Unmatched junction bases numbered 6, after V lost 0 bases and J lost 8 bases. The CDR3 is 15 residues long. Per germline, CDR1 SGHRS and CDR2 YFSETQ. Written as DNA, the CDR3 is TGCGCCAGCAGCTTGGCGCCCAGGGGGCCTGGGGAGCTGTTTTTT. This sequence encodes CASSLAPRGPGELFF.

The chain links TRBV11-2 to TRBJ1-3; a weak D match, TRBD1 (5 bases). CDR1 is SGHAT, CDR2 FQNNGV, per germline. Trimming stripped 4 bases from V and 0 bases from J, with 19 bases between. This CDR3 is 18 amino acids long. The DNA of the CDR3 is TGTGCCAGCAGCTGGGGGACTGCCCCGAACTTCTCTGGAAACACCATATATTTT. Its translation is CASSWGTAPNFSGNTIYF. The full variable domain, its missing parts supplied by reference TRBV11-2 and TRBJ1-3, is EAGVAQSPRYKIIEKRQSVAFWCNPISGHATLYWYQQILGQGPKLLIQFQNNGVVDDSQLPKDRFSAERLKGVDSTLKIQPAKLEDSAVYLCASSWGTAPNFSGNTIYFGEGSWLTVV.

V usage is TRBV5-6 and J usage is TRBJ2-7; 10 bases align to TRBD2. Germline V CDR1 and CDR2: SGHDT, YYEEEE. This CDR3 spans 15 amino acids. V dropped 0 bases and J dropped 4; count of bases not matched to a gene: 4. The CDR3: CASSLVGTSDYEQYF. CDR3 coding DNA: TGTGCCAGCAGCTTGGTCGGGACTAGCGATTACGAGCAGTACTTC.

The chain couples TRBV9 to TRBJ2-5, with 12 bases identical to TRBD2. Germline-derived CDR1 and CDR2 are SGDLS and YYNGEE. CDR3 size: 16 residues. Trimming cost V 0 bases and J 5 bases; bases outside gene matches: 5. The CDR3 bases are TGTGCCAGCAGCGTAGTTCCCCTAGCGGGAGGGGAGACCCAGTACTTC. It specifies CASSVVPLAGGETQYF.

This clone has a single count. This chain links TRBV10-3 with TRBJ2-1; 10 bases are shared with TRBD2. Germline lookup yields CDR1 ENHRY and CDR2 SYGVKD. The junction had 3 bases not matched to a gene; V was cut back by 0 bases and J by 4 bases. The CDR3 has 16 residues. The CDR3 DNA follows: TGTGCCATCAGTGAGTCACTAGCGGGGAGATACAATGAGCAGTTCTTC. Its translation is CAISESLAGRYNEQFF.

This chain uses TRBV4-3 with TRBJ2-7; TRBD1 agrees at 9 bases. The CDR3 is 15 residues long. Germline-derived CDR1 and CDR2 are LGHNA and YSLEER. J lost 3 bases, V lost 4 bases, and 7 bases had no gene match. CDR3 nucleotide sequence: TGCGCCAGCAGCCCCGGGACAGGGACTTTCTACGAGCAGTACTTC. Protein: CASSPGTGTFYEQYF.

The chain links TRBV19 to TRBJ1-2; D perhaps matches TRBD1 (6 bases). This CDR3 region has 15 residues. Germline V gives CDR1 LNHDA, CDR2 SQIVND (reference sequence). Trimming stripped 0 bases from V and 4 bases from J, with 12 bases between. In DNA form, the CDR3 reads TGTGCCAGTAGTATAGATCTGAGGGGGAGCTATGGCTACACCTTC. It codes for CASSIDLRGSYGYTF.

J is TRBJ2-1 and V is TRBV24-1; 11 bases fit TRBD2. This CDR3 has 18 residues. The V segment lost 3 bases and the J segment 4 bases; nucleotides outside the gene matches: 10. The germline V gene encodes CDR1 KGHDR and CDR2 SFDVKD. The CDR3 loop reads CATSDPPDLAGGYNEQFF. CDR3 DNA sequence: TGTGCCACCAGTGATCCCCCTGATCTAGCGGGGGGATACAATGAGCAGTTCTTC.

The rearrangement uses TRBV4-3 and TRBJ1-2, with 7 bases that match TRBD1. This CDR3 region has 16 residues. The germline CDR1 and CDR2 sequences are LGHNA and YSLEER. Germline trimming cut 1 base from V and 5 bases from J; bases unmatched to any gene: 10. The CDR3 DNA follows: TGCGCCAGCAGCCAAGTTTTCCAGGGGGATTGGTATGGCTACACCTTC. Protein product: CASSQVFQGDWYGYTF.

The rearrangement links TRBV5-1 to TRBJ2-7, with 7 bases aligning to TRBD2. Germline trimming cut 1 base from V and 0 bases from J; bases unmatched to any gene: 1. Germline loops: CDR1 SGHRS, CDR2 YFSETQ. This CDR3 comprises 14 residues. CDR3 bases: TGCGCCAGCAGCTTGTCGGGGGGCTCCTACGAGCAGTACTTC. Encoded protein: CASSLSGGSYEQYF.

J is TRBJ2-1 and V is TRBV6-6; 10 bases agree with TRBD2. The CDR3 sequence is 13 residues long. CDR1 and CDR2 (germline): MNHNY, SVGAGI (reference sequence). After removal of 5 bases from V and 7 bases from J, the junction contained 2 bases not matched to a gene. CDR3 region: CASSSGGANEQFF. The CDR3 nucleotides read TGTGCCAGCAGTAGCGGGGGGGCAAATGAGCAGTTCTTC.

Worth noting for this clone: The same CDR3 is also encoded by other DNA sequences in this sample. This chain joins TRBV18 and TRBJ2-5; 8 bases are a match to TRBD2. This CDR3 is built from 13 residues. Trimming removed 3 bases from V and 4 bases from J; junction bases left unmatched: 1. Per germline, CDR1 KGHSH and CDR2 LQKENI. The CDR3 DNA follows: TGTGCCAGCTCACCTGGACTAGCAGAGACCCAGTACTTC. Protein product: CASSPGLAETQYF.

The rearrangement links TRBV7-8 to TRBJ2-1; a possible D gene is TRBD2 (6 bases). Deletions cut 5 bases from V and 10 bases from J, with 12 bases between. From germline, CDR1 is SGHVS and CDR2 FQNEAQ. The CDR3 loop spans 12 amino acids. CDR3 in DNA: TGTGCCAGCAGCCTTCCACGGGAGGAGCAGTTCTTC. It encodes CASSLPREEQFF.

V usage is TRBV5-6 and J usage is TRBJ2-1; D may be TRBD1 (6 bases). CDR3 length equals 12 residues. In germline, CDR1 is SGHDT, CDR2 YYEEEE. Trimming took off 7 bases at V and 10 bases at J, with 15 bases between the two ends. CDR3 nucleotide sequence: TGTGCCAGCGGGCAACAGGGACACGAGCAGTTCTTC. Encoded protein: CASGQQGHEQFF.

CDR3 residues: CASSLASGVNTEAFF. In nucleotides, the CDR3 is TGTGCCAGCAGCTTAGCTTCGGGTGTGAACACTGAAGCTTTCTTT. This chain connects TRBV7-6 to TRBJ1-1, with unresolved D. The CDR3 runs 15 residues. Germline V gene lookup returns CDR1 SGHVS and CDR2 FNYEAQ. The V end lost 0 bases, the J end lost 0 bases, and 8 bases lay between the germline ends.

The genes are TRBV24-1 and TRBJ2-3; weak D call: TRBD1 (6 bases). Germline CDR1 and CDR2: KGHDR and SFDVKD. This CDR3 is built from 15 residues. V shed 1 base and J shed 3 bases, with 10 bases lying between them. CDR3 nucleotide sequence: TGTGCCACCAGTGATTTAAGGCAGGGGACAGATACGCAGTATTTT. It codes for CATSDLRQGTDTQYF.